This TCR beta chain was captured by sequencing in a study of cytotoxic CD8 clonotypes in ibrutinib-treated CLL. At the level of the study: The patient breakdown showed roughly 10 relapsed/refractory and around 16 treatment-naive cases, with fewer than 18 IGHV unmutated. Sequenced samples delivered averages of around 260,000 productive templates and about 90,000 productive rearrangements.

Germline assignment: CDR1 SGHTA and CDR2 FQGNSA. The V end was cut by 2 bases, the J end by 2 bases, with 13 bases between. CDR3 length equals 16 residues. The data were produced by immunoSEQ multiplex PCR, yet TCRdb's version contains in-frame clones alone and is incomplete. Seen here are around 130,000 clones, approximately 80% observed once, and the top ten hold roughly 3.5%. The sample was PBMCs, taken after 24 months of ibrutinib treatment. The V gene is TRBV7-2, the J gene TRBJ1-3; D is possibly TRBD1 (6 bases). The receptor was derived from a human donor with chronic lymphocytic leukemia. CDR3 in amino acids: CASSLRFKGAGNTIYF. The CDR3 DNA is TGTGCCAGCAGCTTACGCTTCAAGGGGGCTGGAAACACCATATATTTT.